What follows describes a single TCR beta chain. Its antigen is not known. The junction shows a germline mismatch at one end, possibly a read error. TCRbeta libraries were built with three rounds of nested PCR, modified from ARM-PCR. A single record per CDR3 protein comes from TCRdb applying MiXCR to the multiplex PCR reads. Among 80,000 or so distinct CDR3 sequences listed, 80% to 90% were seen once. The sample is drawn from a study of tumor and adjacent non-tumor tissue in lung cancer. The overall study: Patients were aged about 30 to 76, about 10 men and about 5 women, stage I to III.

CDR1 and CDR2 (germline): SGHAT, FQNNGV. The CDR3 loop spans 13 amino acids. Study-wide findings and caveats: TCR diversity was significantly greater in tumor than normal lung tissue.

The template was RNA from unsorted bulk tissue. This non-tumor lung sample came from over 3 cm beyond the tumor edge. Donors were chemotherapy-naive, newly diagnosed lung cancer surgical patients in China, August–November 2014. The origin of this receptor is a man between 60 and 70 years old with non-small cell lung cancer. The sample comprised distant non-tumor lung tissue. The rearrangement joins TRBV11-2 to TRBJ2-5, with D perhaps TRBD2 (6 bases). The CDR3 region has the DNA TGTGCCAGCAGCAAGGGGTCGGGGGAGACCCACTACTTC. Protein product: CASSKGSGETHYF.